This TCR beta chain comes out of a study of blood T cell repertoires in COVID-19. Turning to the study itself: Nucleic acid was either cDNA or gDNA, and it came from T cells, B-cell-depleted T cells, or PBMCs.

This CDR3 is 17 amino acids long. V shed 5 bases and J 6 bases; nucleotides not matched to a gene: 9. CDR1 and CDR2 (germline): MDHEN, SYDVKM. The repertoire was sequenced with immunoSEQ multiplex PCR; TCRdb's copy has only in-frame clones and lacks some. Here the sample spans roughly 200,000 clones, approximately 89% being singletons. The sequence was obtained from a woman in her twenties or thirties with acute COVID-19. Sequencing input: PBMCs or T cells enriched from blood (not recorded which). The chain carries TRBV28 and TRBJ2-3; 15 bases agree with TRBD2. The CDR3 region has the DNA TGTGCCAGCAGTCCCCCGGGACTAGCGGGGGGTGGGGATACGCAGTATTTT. As protein: CASSPPGLAGGGDTQYF.